This paragraph covers one TCR beta chain sequence. Per the authors' pipeline: By means of reference gene primer amplification, nucleated cell counts were estimated. Data came from immunoSEQ multiplex PCR; TCRdb stores just in-frame clones and leaves some out. V and J calls and clone size are those listed in that table; D and trimming were worked out from the DNA. The repertoire holds roughly 320,000 clones, with 85% to 90% as singletons. This sample is drawn from a study of blood T cell repertoires in COVID-19. V was shortened by 2 bases and J by 0 bases, with 14 bases between the two germline ends. The CDR3 is made up of 18 amino acids. Germline V gene lookup returns CDR1 LGHNA and CDR2 YSLEER.

Sequencing was carried out using peripheral blood. This clonotype originated in a man aged 70 or older with acute or convalescent COVID-19. This chain joins TRBV4-3 and TRBJ2-6; D remains ambiguous. This CDR3 is CASSQIPYTGSGANVLTF. In DNA, the CDR3 is TGCGCCAGCAGCCAAATCCCTTATACGGGCTCTGGGGCCAACGTCCTGACTTTC.